This T cell receptor beta chain was obtained from a study of breast tumors, draining lymph nodes, adjacent tissues. TCRdb reprocessed the multiplex PCR reads via MiXCR and lists one record per CDR3 protein. The sample lists 15,000 or so distinct CDR3 sequences; more than 40% were seen once. Trimming left V 3 bases short and J 0 bases short, with 5 bases between. Germline V lookup: CDR1 MRHNA, CDR2 SNTAGT. There are 14 residues in the CDR3. The table lists this clonotype with many counts. This receptor was taken from a female donor with breast cancer. Some clones in this sample may be carry-over from other donors' samples. The sample was tumor-adjacent breast tissue. The V gene is TRBV6-4, the J gene TRBJ2-2; no definite D call. CDR3: CASSEQSNTGELFF. CDR3 in DNA: TGTGCCAGCAGTGAACAGTCGAACACCGGGGAGCTGTTTTTT.